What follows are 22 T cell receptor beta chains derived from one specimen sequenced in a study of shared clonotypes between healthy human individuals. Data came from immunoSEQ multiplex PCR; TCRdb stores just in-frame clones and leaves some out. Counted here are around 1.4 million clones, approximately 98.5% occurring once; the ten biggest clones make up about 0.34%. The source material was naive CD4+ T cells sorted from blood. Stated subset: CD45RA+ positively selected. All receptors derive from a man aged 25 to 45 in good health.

DNA for the CDR3: TGTGCCAGCAGCTTGTCCTCGGCACCCACCGGAAACACCATATATTTT. Translated, it gives CASSLSSAPTGNTIYF. The chain combines TRBV7-9 with TRBJ1-3, with no clear D. Looked up from germline, CDR1 is SEHNR and CDR2 is FQNEAQ (reference sequence). The length of the CDR3 is 16 residues. Trimming pared 3 bases from V and 4 bases from J, leaving 16 bases between.

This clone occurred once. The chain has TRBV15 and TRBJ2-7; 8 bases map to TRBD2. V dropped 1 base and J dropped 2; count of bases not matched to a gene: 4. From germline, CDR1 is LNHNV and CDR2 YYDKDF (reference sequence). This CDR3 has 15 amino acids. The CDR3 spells CATSRGQREPYEQYF. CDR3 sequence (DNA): TGTGCCACCAGCAGAGGCCAGCGGGAGCCCTACGAGCAGTACTTC. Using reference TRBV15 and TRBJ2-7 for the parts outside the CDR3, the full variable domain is DAMVIQNPRYQVTQFGKPVTLSCSQTLNHNVMYWYQQKSSQAPKLLFHYYDKDFNNEADTPDNFQSRRPNTSFCFLDIRSPGLGDTAMYLCATSRGQREPYEQYFGPGTRLTVT.

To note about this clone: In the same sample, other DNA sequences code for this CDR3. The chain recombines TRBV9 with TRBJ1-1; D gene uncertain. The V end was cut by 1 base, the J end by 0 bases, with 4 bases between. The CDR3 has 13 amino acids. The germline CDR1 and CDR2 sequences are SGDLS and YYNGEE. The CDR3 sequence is CASSVSMNTEAFF. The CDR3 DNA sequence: TGTGCCAGCAGCGTATCCATGAACACTGAAGCTTTCTTT.

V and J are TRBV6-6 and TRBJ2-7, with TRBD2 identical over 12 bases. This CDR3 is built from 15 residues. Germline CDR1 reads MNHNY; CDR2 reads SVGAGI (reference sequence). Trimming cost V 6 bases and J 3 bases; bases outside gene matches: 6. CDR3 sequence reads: CASSHRLAGVYEQYF. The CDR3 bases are TGTGCCAGCAGCCACCGACTAGCGGGGGTCTACGAGCAGTACTTC.

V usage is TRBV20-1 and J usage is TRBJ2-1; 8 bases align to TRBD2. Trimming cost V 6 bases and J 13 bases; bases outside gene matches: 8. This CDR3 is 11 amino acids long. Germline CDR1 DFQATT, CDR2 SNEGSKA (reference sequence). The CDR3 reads CSANLREGQFF. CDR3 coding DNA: TGCAGTGCCAACCTCCGGGAGGGTCAGTTCTTC.

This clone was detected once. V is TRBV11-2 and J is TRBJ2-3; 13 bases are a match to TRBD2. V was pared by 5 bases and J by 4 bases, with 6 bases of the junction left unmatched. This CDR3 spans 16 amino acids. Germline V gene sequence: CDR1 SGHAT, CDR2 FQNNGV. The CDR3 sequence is CASSRTSGSRADTQYF. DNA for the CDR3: TGTGCCAGCAGCCGGACTAGCGGGAGTAGGGCAGATACGCAGTATTTT.

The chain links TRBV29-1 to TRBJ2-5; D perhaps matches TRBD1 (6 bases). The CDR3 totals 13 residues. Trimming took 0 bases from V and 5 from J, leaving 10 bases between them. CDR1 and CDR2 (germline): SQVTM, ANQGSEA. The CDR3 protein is CSVEDQGRETQYF. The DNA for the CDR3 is TGCAGCGTTGAAGATCAGGGGCGGGAGACCCAGTACTTC.

CDR3: CASSLAGQGGGTDTQYF. The CDR3 DNA sequence: TGCGCCAGCAGCTTGGCCGGGCAGGGAGGAGGCACAGATACGCAGTATTTT. V is TRBV5-1 and J is TRBJ2-3, with D perhaps TRBD2 (6 bases). The V and J ends lost 0 bases and 1 base respectively, with 15 bases between them. The germline CDR1 and CDR2 sequences are SGHRS and YFSETQ. The CDR3 has 17 amino acids.

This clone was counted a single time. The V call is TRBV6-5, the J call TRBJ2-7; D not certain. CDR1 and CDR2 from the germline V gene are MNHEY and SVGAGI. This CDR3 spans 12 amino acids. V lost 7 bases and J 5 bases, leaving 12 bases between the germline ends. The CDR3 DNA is TGTGCCAGCAAAGGACCCCGGGACGAGCAGTACTTC. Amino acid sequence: CASKGPRDEQYF.

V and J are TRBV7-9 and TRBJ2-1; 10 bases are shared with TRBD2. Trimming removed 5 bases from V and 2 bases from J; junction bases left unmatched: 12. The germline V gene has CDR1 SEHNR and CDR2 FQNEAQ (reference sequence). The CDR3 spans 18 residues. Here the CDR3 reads CASSDARGTSDTYNEQFF. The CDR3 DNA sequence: TGTGCCAGCAGCGATGCTCGTGGGACTAGCGATACCTACAATGAGCAGTTCTTC. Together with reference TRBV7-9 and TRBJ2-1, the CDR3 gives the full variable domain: DTGVSQNPRHKITKRGQNVTFRCDPISEHNRLYWYRQTLGQGPEFLTYFQNEAQLEKSRLLSDRFSAERPKGSFSTLEIQRTEQGDSAMYLCASSDARGTSDTYNEQFFGPGTRLTVL.

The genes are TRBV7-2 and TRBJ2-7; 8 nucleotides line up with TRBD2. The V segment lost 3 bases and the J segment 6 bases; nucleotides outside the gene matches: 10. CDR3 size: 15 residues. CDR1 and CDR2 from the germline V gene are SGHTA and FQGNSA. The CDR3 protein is CASSFEGLGISEQYF. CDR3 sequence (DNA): TGTGCCAGCAGCTTTGAGGGACTAGGGATTTCCGAGCAGTACTTC.

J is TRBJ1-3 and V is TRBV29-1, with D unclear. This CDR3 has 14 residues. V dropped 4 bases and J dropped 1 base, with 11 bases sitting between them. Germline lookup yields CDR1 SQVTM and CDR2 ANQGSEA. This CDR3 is CSVVFLGSGNTIYF. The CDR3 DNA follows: TGCAGCGTTGTGTTTTTGGGTTCTGGAAACACCATATATTTT.

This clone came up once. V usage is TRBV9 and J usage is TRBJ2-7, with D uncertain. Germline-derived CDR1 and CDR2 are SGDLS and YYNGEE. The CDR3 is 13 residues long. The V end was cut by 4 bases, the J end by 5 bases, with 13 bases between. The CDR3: CASSLGIANEQYF. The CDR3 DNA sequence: TGTGCCAGCAGCCTAGGGATCGCGAACGAGCAGTACTTC.

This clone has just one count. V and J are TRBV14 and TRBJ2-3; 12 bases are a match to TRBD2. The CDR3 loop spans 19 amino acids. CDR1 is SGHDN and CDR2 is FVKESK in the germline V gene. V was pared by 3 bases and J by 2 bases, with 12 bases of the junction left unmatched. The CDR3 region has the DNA TGTGCCAGCAGCCAGTGGACTAGCGGGACCCCATTTGACACAGATACGCAGTATTTT. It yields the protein CASSQWTSGTPFDTDTQYF.

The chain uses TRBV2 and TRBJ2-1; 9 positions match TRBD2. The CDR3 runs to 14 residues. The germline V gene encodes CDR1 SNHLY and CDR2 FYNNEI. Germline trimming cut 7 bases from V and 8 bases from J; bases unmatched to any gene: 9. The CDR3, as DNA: TGTGCCAGCATGGGGTTAGCGGGAGACCATGAGCAGTTCTTC. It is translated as CASMGLAGDHEQFF.

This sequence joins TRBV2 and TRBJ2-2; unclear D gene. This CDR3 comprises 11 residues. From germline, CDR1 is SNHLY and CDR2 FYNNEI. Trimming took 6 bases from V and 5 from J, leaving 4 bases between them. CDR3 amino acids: CASRETGELFF. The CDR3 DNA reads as TGTGCCAGCAGAGAGACCGGGGAGCTGTTTTTT.

The CDR3 protein is CASSLAREGTEAFF. CDR3 nucleotide sequence: TGCGCCAGCAGCTTGGCCAGGGAGGGCACTGAAGCTTTCTTT. This chain links TRBV5-1 with TRBJ1-1; D is perhaps TRBD1 (5 bases). This CDR3 is 14 amino acids long. Trimming pared 0 bases from V and 4 bases from J, leaving 10 bases between. Germline loops: CDR1 SGHRS, CDR2 YFSETQ.

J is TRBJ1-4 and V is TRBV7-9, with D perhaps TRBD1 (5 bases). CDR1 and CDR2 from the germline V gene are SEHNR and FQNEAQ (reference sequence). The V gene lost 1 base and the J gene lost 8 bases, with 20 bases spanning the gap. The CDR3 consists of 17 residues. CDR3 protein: CASSLGVERGLHEKLFF. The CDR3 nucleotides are TGTGCCAGCAGCTTAGGTGTCGAGAGGGGCTTACACGAAAAACTGTTTTTT.

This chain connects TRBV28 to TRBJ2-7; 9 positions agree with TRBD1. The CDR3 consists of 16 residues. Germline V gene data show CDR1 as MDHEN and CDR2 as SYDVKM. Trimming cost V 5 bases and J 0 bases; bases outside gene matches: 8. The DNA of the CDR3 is TGTGCCAGCAGTACCCCGGGACAGGGAAACTCCTACGAGCAGTACTTC. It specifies CASSTPGQGNSYEQYF.

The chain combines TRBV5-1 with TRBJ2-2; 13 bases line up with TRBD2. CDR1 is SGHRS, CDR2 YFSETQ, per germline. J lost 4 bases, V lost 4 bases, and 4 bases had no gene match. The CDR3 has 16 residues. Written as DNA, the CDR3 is TGCGCCAGCAGCCGTGGACTAGCGGGAGCCACCGGGGAGCTGTTTTTT. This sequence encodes CASSRGLAGATGELFF. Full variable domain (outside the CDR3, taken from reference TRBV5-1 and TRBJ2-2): KAGVTQTPRYLIKTRGQQVTLSCSPISGHRSVSWYQQTPGQGLQFLFEYFSETQRNKGNFPGRFSGRQFSNSRSEMNVSTLELGDSALYLCASSRGLAGATGELFFGEGSRLTVL.

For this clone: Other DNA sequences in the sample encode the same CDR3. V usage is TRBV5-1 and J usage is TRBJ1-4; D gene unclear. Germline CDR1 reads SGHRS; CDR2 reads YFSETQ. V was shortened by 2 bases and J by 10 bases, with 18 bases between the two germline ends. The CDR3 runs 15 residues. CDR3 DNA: TGCGCCAGCAGCTTCCACCCAATAAATGAGGGAAAACTGTTTTTT. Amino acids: CASSFHPINEGKLFF.

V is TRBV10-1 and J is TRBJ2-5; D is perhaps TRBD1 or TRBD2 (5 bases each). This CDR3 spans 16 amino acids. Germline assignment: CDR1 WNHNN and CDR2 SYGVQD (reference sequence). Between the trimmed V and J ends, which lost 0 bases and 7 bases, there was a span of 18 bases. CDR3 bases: TGCGCCAGCAGTGAGTCGTGGGGCAGCGGCCTAGGGACCCAGTACTTC. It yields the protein CASSESWGSGLGTQYF.